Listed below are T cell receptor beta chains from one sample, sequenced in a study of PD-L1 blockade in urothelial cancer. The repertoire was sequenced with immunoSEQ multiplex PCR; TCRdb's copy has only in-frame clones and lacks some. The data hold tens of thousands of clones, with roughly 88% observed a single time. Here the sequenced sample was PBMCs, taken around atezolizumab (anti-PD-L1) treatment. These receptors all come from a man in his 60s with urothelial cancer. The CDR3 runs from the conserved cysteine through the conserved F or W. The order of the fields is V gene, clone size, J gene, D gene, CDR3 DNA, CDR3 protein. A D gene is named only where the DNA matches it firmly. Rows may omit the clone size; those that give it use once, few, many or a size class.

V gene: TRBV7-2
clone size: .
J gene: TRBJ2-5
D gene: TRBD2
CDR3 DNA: TGTGCCAGCAGCCCCGGGGGGGCTGGGACCCAGTACTTC
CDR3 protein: CASSPGGAGTQYF

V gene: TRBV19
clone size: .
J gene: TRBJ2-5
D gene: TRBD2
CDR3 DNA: TGTGCCAGTAGTCCCCGACTAGCGGGATACCGGGAGACCCAGTACTTC
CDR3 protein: CASSPRLAGYRETQYF

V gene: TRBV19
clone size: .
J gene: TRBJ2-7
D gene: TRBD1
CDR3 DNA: TGTGCCAGTAGTGAGGACGACAGGGACCTTATCGAGCAGTACTTC
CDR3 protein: CASSEDDRDLIEQYF

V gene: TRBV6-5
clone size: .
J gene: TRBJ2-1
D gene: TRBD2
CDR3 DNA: TGTGCCAGCAGCCGAAGCGGGGGCCTCAGGAATGAGCAGTTCTTC
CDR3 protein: CASSRSGGLRNEQFF

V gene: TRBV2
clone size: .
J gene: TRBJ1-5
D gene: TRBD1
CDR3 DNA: TGTGCCAGCAACCCCCAGGACAGGTCCCCCCAGCATTTT
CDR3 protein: CASNPQDRSPQHF

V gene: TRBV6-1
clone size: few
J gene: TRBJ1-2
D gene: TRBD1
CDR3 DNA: TGTGCCAACGGGGGACAGGGGGGTAACTATGGCTACACCTTC
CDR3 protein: CANGGQGGNYGYTF

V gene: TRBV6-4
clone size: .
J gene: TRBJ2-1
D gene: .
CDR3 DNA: TGTGCCAGCAGTGACCTAGCGCATAGCTCCTACAATGAGCAGTTCTTC
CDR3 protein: CASSDLAHSSYNEQFF

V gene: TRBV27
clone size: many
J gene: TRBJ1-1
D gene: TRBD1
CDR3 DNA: TGTGCCAGCAGTTCAAAACAGGGGATGAACACTGAAGCTTTCTTT
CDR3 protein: CASSSKQGMNTEAFF

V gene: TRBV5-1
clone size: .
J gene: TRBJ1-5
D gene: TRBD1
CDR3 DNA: TGCGCCAGCAGCCCTGGCAGGGGGCGAAGTCAGCCCCAGCATTTT
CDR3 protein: CASSPGRGRSQPQHF

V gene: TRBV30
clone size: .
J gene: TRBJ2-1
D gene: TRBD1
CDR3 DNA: TGTGCCTGGACCCTAGGGGGACAGGTTTATGAGCAGTTCTTC
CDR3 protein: CAWTLGGQVYEQFF

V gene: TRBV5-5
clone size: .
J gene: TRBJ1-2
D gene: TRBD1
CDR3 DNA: TGTGCCAGCAGCTTGACGGACAGGAGAGACTATGGCTACACCTTC
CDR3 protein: CASSLTDRRDYGYTF

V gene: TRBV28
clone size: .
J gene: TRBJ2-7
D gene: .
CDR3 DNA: TGTGCCAGCAGTCCCCGACAGCCAGGGGAGCAGTACTTC
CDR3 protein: CASSPRQPGEQYF

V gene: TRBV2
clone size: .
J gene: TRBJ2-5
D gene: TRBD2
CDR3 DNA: TGTGCCAGCTTTTTGCGGGAGGGCCGAGAGACCCAGTACTTC
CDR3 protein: CASFLREGRETQYF

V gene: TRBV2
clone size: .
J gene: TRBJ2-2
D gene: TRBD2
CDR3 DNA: TGTGCCAGCAGGGAAGGGCTAGCGGGGGGGAAGACCGGGGAGCTGTTTTTT
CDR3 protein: CASREGLAGGKTGELFF

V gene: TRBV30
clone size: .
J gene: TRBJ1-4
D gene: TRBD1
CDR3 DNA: TGTGCCTGGGCTACAGGGGCTATTAATGAAAAACTGTTTTTT
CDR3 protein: CAWATGAINEKLFF

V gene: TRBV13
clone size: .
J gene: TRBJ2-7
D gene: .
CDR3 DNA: TGTGCCAGCAGCTTAGTCAGGGGCTACGAGCAGTACTTC
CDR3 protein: CASSLVRGYEQYF

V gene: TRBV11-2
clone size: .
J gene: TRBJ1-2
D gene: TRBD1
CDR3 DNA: TGTGCCAGCAGCCCCACCGGGACAGGGATGTCGTATGGCTACACCTTC
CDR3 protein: CASSPTGTGMSYGYTF

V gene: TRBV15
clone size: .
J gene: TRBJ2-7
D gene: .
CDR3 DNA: TGTGCCACCGCGGATCAGGGAAGATACGAGCAGTACTTC
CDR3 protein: CATADQGRYEQYF

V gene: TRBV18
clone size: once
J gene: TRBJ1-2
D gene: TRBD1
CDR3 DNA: TGTGCCAGCTCACCAACAGGGGACAGCTACTATGGCTACACCTTC
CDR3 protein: CASSPTGDSYYGYTF

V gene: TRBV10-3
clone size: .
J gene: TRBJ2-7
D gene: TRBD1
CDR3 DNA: TGTGCCATCAGTGAGCCAGGGGGATACTCCTACGAGCAGTACTTC
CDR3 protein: CAISEPGGYSYEQYF

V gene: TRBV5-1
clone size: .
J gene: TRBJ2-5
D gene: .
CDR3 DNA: TGCGCCAGCAGCTTGGTCGCCCGGGGAAGGGGACTTGCCGAGACCCAGTACTTC
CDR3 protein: CASSLVARGRGLAETQYF

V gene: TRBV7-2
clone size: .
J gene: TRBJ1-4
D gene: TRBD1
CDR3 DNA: TGTGCCAGCAGCTCGGGACAGGGCAGCTCTAATGAAAAACTGTTTTTT
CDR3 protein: CASSSGQGSSNEKLFF

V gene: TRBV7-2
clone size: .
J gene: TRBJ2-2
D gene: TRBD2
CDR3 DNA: TGTGCCAGCAGCTTAGTAGCGGGGGCCCTCCGTTCCGGGGAGCTGTTTTTT
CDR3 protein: CASSLVAGALRSGELFF

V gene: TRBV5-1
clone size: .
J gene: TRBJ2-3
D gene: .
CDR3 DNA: TGCGCCAGCAGCTTCTTAGCAAGCACAGATACGCAGTATTTT
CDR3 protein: CASSFLASTDTQYF

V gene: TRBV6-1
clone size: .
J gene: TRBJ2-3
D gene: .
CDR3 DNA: TGTGCCAGCAGTGATACAGGAAGTAATACGCAGTATTTT
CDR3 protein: CASSDTGSNTQYF

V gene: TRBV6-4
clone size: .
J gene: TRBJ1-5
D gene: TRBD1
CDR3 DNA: TGTGCCAGCAGTGACCAGGGGGGACTTCAGCCCCAGCATTTT
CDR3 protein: CASSDQGGLQPQHF

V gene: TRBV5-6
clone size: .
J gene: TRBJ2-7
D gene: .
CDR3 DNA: TGTGCCAGCAGCTTGGGCAATTTCACAGGGTACGCAAACTACGAGCAGTACTTC
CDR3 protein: CASSLGNFTGYANYEQYF

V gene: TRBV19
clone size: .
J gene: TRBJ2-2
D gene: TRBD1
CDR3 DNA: TGTGCCAGTAGTATTGGGACAGGGGGCACCGGGGAGCTGTTTTTT
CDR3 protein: CASSIGTGGTGELFF

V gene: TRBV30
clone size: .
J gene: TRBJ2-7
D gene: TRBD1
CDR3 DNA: TGTGCCTGGGCCCTTAGACAGGGATTCTCCTACGAGCAGTACTTC
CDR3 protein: CAWALRQGFSYEQYF

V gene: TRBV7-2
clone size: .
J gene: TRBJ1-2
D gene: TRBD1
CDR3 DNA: TGTGCCAGCAGCTATCCCCGACAGGGTGTGGGCTACACCTTC
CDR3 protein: CASSYPRQGVGYTF

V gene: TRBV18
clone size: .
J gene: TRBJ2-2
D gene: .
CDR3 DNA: TGTGCCAGCTCACTGGGACACTCCACCGGGGAGCTGTTTTTT
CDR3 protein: CASSLGHSTGELFF

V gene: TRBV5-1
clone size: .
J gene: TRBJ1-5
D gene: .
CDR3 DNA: TGCGCCAGCAGCTTGGGTTTGCAAGAGGGACAGCCCCAGCATTTT
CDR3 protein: CASSLGLQEGQPQHF

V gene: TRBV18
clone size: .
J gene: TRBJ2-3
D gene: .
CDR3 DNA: TGTGCCAGCTCACTTTGGGCACCAGGCTCAAGCACAGATACGCAGTATTTT
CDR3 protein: CASSLWAPGSSTDTQYF

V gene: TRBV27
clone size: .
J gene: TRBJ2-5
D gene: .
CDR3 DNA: TGTGCCAGCAGAGCCTCAACAGGGAGGGCAGAGACCCAGTACTTC
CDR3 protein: CASRASTGRAETQYF

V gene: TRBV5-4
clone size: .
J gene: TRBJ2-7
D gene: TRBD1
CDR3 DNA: TGTGCCAGCAGCCCTGGACAGGGCCGAGCCTTATACGAGCAGTACTTC
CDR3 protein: CASSPGQGRALYEQYF

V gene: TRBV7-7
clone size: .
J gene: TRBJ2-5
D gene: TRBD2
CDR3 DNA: TGTGCTAGCAGCCCAGGACTAGCGGGGGCCCGGGTCGCCCAGTACTTC
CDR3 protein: CASSPGLAGARVAQYF

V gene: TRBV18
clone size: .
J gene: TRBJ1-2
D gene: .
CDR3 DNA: TGTGCCAGCTCACAACAGGGAACTGCTAACTATGGCTACACCTTC
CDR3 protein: CASSQQGTANYGYTF

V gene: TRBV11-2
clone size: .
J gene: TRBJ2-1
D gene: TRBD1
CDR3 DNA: TGTGCCAGCAGCTGGGTGGGACAGGCGAGCAATGAGCAGTTCTTC
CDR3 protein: CASSWVGQASNEQFF

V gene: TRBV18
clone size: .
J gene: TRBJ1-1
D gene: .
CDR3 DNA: TGTGCCAGCTCACCAAGCAGGGCCCTTAACGCTGAAGCTTTCTTT
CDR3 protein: CASSPSRALNAEAFF

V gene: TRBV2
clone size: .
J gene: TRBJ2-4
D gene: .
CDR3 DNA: TGTGCCAGCAATACCGGGACACAAAACATTCAGTACTTC
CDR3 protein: CASNTGTQNIQYF

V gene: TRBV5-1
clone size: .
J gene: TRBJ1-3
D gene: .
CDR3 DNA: TGCGCCAGCAGCTCCATTGGGGGGGGCACTGGAAACACCATATATTTT
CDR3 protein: CASSSIGGGTGNTIYF

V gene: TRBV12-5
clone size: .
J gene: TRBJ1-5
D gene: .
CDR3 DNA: TGTGCTAGTGGTTTGGTCCTCAAAGACAGAGGCAATCAGCCCCAGCATTTT
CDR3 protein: CASGLVLKDRGNQPQHF

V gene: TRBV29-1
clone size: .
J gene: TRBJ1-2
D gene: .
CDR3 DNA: TGCAGCGTTGACGCGCAGGGAGGTGGCTACACCTTC
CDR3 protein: CSVDAQGGGYTF

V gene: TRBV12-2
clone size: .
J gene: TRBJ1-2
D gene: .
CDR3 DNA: TGTGCAAGTCGCCCCCGCTATGGCTACACCTTC
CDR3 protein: CASRPRYGYTF

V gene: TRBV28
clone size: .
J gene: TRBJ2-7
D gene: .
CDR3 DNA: TGTGCCAGCAGTCGCGGTTGGGAGCAGTACTTC
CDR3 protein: CASSRGWEQYF

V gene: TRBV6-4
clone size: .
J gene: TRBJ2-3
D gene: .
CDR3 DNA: TGTGCCAGCAGTGACTCCGGAGTCTTTACGACAGATACGCAGTATTTT
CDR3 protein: CASSDSGVFTTDTQYF

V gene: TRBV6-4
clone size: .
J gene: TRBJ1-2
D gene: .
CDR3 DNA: TGTGCCAGCAGTTCAAATCGGGGGGGCAGTTATGGCTACACCTTC
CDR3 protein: CASSSNRGGSYGYTF

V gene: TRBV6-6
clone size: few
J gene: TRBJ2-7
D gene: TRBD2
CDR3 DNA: TGTGCCAGCAGGCATACTAGCGGGGGGGCCGAGTACGAGCAGTACTTC
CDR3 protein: CASRHTSGGAEYEQYF

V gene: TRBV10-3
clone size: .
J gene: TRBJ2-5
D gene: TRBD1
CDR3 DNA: TGTGCCACCGCAGGGGGAGAGACCCAGTACTTC
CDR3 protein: CATAGGETQYF

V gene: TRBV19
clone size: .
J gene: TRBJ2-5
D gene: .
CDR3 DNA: TGTGCCAGTCGCCTACAGGGACAAGAGACCCAGTACTTC
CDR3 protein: CASRLQGQETQYF